The text below deals with one T cell receptor beta chain. This sample was included in a study of cytomegalovirus exposure and HLA in healthy donors. Trimming took 0 bases from V and 6 from J, leaving 10 bases between them. The germline CDR1 and CDR2 sequences are SGHKS and YYEKEE (reference sequence). This CDR3 has 13 amino acids. The PCR contained 60 Vbeta and 13 Jbeta primers. This table comes from immunoSEQ multiplex PCR, and its TCRdb copy is limited to in-frame clones, with some not included. Counted here are around 120,000 clones, around three quarters occurring once; the ten biggest clones make up 4.5% to 5%.

This sequence joins TRBV5-5 and TRBJ2-7, with D possibly matching TRBD2 (5 bases). The origin of this receptor is a man aged 50 to 60 in good health and CMV-seropositive. Sequenced sample: PBMCs. CDR3 DNA sequence: TGTGCCAGCAGCTTGGTGTCTGGAGGCGAGCAGTACTTC. It specifies CASSLVSGGEQYF. The whole variable domain, remainder taken from reference TRBV5-5 and TRBJ2-7, is DAGVTQSPTHLIKTRGQQVTLRCSPISGHKSVSWYQQVLGQGPQFIFQYYEKEERGRGNFPDRFSARQFPNYSSELNVNALLLGDSALYLCASSLVSGGEQYFGPGTRLTVT.